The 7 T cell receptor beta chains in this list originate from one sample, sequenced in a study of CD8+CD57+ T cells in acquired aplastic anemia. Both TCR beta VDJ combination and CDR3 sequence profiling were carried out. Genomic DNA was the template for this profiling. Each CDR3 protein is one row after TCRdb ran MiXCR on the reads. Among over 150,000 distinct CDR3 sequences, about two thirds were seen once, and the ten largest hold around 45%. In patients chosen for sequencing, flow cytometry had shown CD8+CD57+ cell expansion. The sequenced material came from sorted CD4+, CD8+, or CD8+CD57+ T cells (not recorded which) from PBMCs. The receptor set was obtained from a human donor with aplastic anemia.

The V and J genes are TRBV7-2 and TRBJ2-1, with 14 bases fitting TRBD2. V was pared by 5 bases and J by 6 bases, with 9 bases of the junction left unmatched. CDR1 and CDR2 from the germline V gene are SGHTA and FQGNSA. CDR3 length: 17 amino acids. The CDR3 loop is CASSHRLAGGFPNEQFF. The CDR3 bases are TGTGCCAGCAGCCATCGACTAGCGGGAGGGTTCCCCAATGAGCAGTTCTTC.

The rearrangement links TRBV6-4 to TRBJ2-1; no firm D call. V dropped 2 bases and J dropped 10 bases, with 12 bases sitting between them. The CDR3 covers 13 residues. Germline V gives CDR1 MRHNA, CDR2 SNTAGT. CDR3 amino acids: CASSDGDTGEQFF. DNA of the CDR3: TGTGCCAGCAGTGACGGCGACACCGGGGAGCAGTTCTTC.

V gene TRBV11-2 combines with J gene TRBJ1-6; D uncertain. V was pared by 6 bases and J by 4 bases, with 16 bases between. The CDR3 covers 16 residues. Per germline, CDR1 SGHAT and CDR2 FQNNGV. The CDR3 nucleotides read TGTGCCAGCAGTTACTTTAGTAACAGTTATAATTCACCCCTCCACTTT. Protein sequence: CASSYFSNSYNSPLHF.

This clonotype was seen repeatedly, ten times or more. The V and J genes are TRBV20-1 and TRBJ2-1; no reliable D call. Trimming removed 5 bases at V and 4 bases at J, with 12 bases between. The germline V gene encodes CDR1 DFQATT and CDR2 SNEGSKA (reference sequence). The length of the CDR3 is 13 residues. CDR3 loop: CSAPSSDYNEQFF. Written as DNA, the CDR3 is TGCAGTGCTCCGTCTTCGGATTACAATGAGCAGTTCTTC.

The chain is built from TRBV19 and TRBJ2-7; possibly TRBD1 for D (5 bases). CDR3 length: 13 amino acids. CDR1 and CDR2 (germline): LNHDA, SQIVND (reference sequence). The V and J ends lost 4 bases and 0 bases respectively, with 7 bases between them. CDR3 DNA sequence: TGTGCCAGTAGTAAGGACAACTCCTACGAGCAGTACTTC. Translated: CASSKDNSYEQYF.

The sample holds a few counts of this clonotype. This CDR3 is CASSYESRLSPLHF. The CDR3 coding sequence is TGTGCCAGCAGTTACGAAAGCAGGCTTTCACCCCTCCACTTT. The rearrangement uses TRBV6-5 and TRBJ1-6; D remains unclear. V lost 2 bases and J lost 9, with 11 bases in between. Germline CDR1 and CDR2: MNHEY and SVGAGI. The CDR3 runs to 14 residues.

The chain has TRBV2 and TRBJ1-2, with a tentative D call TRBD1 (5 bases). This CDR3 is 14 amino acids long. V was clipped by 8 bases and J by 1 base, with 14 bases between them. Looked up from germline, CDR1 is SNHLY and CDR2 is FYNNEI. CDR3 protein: CASYTGPFNYGYTF. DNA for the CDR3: TGTGCCAGCTACACAGGACCCTTTAACTATGGCTACACCTTC.